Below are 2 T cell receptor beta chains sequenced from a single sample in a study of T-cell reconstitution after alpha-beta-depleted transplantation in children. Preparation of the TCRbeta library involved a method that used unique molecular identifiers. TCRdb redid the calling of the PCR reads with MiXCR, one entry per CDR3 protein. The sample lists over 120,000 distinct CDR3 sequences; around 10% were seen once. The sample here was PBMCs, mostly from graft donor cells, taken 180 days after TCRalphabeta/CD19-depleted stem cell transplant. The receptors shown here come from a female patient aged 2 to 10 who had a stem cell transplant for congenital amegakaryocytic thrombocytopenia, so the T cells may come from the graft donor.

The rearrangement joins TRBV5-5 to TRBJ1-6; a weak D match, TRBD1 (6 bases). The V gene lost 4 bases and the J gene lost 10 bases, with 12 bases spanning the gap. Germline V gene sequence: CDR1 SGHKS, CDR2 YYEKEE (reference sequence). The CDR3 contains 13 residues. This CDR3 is CASSLWGASPLHF. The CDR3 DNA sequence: TGTGCCAGCAGCCTTTGGGGGGCGTCACCCCTCCACTTT. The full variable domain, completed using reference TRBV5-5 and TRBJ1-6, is DAGVTQSPTHLIKTRGQQVTLRCSPISGHKSVSWYQQVLGQGPQFIFQYYEKEERGRGNFPDRFSARQFPNYSSELNVNALLLGDSALYLCASSLWGASPLHFGNGTRLTVT.

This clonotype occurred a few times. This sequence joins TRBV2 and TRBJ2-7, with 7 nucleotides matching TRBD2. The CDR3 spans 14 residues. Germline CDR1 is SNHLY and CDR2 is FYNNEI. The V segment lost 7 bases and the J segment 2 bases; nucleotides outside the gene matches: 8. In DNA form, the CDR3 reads TGTGCCAGCAACCGGCGGGAGACCACCTACGAGCAGTACTTC. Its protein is CASNRRETTYEQYF.